This T cell receptor beta chain comes out of a study of cytomegalovirus exposure and HLA in healthy donors. Whole-study results and caveats: With further analysis later on, most CMV-associated TCR beta chains appeared HLA-restricted. TCR beta chains numbering under 200 were designated cytomegalovirus-associated. In presence/absence analyses, roughly uniform sequencing depth across donors was assumed. Most of the TCR beta V segments (in an earlier analysis) were productive either about 87% or about 30% of the time.

As for this clone: The antigen is unknown.

Use of 60 Vbeta and 13 Jbeta primers characterized the PCR. Using immunoSEQ multiplex PCR, the repertoire was profiled, and TCRdb retains in-frame clones only, with some absent. Here the sample spans 42,000 or so clones, about 47% being singletons. This CDR3 contains 12 residues. With 5 bases removed from V and 4 bases from J, the gap between germline ends came to 10 bases. From germline, CDR1 is SGHTS and CDR2 YDEGEE. The clonotype originates from a human donor in good health. The chain uses TRBV5-8 and TRBJ2-7; a possible D gene is TRBD2 (5 bases). Sequenced material: PBMCs. The CDR3, as DNA: TGTGCCAGCAGACTCAGCGGATACGAGCAGTACTTC. This sequence encodes CASRLSGYEQYF. Looking up the rest from reference TRBV5-8 and TRBJ2-7 gives the full variable domain: EAGVTQSPTHLIKTRGQQATLRCSPISGHTSVYWYQQALGLGLQFLLWYDEGEERNRGNFPPRFSGRQFPNYSSELNVNALELEDSALYLCASRLSGYEQYFGPGTRLTVT.